The 26 T cell receptor beta chains below all came from one sample that was sequenced in a study of monozygotic twins with inflammatory bowel disease. TCRdb reprocessed the 5' RACE reads; each CDR3 protein has one entry and no DNA is given. This sample's table reports about 300,000 distinct CDR3 sequences. The sequenced sample was blood. These receptors were collected from a human donor with ulcerative colitis or Crohn's disease, or a healthy co-twin of an affected twin (not recorded which).

The V gene is TRBV24-1, the J gene TRBJ2-7; TCRdb calls TRBD2, which cannot be checked without DNA. Germline loops: CDR1 KGHDR, CDR2 SFDVKD. The CDR3 extends over 16 amino acids. Here the CDR3 reads CATSDFGGMEGPEQYF.

The rearrangement uses TRBV3-1 and TRBJ2-7; TCRdb selects TRBD1, and the lack of DNA leaves this call unchecked. Germline CDR1 reads LGHDT; CDR2 reads YNNKEL (reference sequence). The CDR3 runs to 14 residues. The CDR3 loop reads CASSQSQGWREQYF.

This chain uses TRBV5-1 with TRBJ2-6; the TRBD1 assignment by TCRdb is unverifiable without DNA. This CDR3 contains 16 residues. Germline V lookup: CDR1 SGHRS, CDR2 YFSETQ. The CDR3 loop reads CASSLSAGVGANVLTF.

The genes are TRBV15 and TRBJ1-5; TCRdb returns TRBD1, unconfirmable since there is no DNA. The CDR3 loop spans 18 amino acids. Germline CDR1 is LNHNV and CDR2 is YYDKDF (reference sequence). CDR3 sequence: CATSRAPDRVVSNQPQHF.

The chain employs TRBV20-1 and TRBJ2-5; TCRdb names TRBD1, which stays unverified in the absence of DNA. Germline CDR1 and CDR2: DFQATT and SNEGSKA (reference sequence). The CDR3 has 15 amino acids. The CDR3 sequence is CSASFTPAEGETQYF.

The J gene is TRBJ2-4, the V gene TRBV3-1; with no DNA, the TCRdb D assignment of TRBD2 cannot be verified. From germline, CDR1 is LGHDT and CDR2 YNNKEL (reference sequence). The CDR3 totals 16 residues. This CDR3 reads CASSQNRIARTPIQYF.

The V and J genes are TRBV7-9 and TRBJ2-5; checking the TCRdb D call of TRBD2 is not possible without DNA. Per germline, CDR1 SEHNR and CDR2 FQNEAQ (reference sequence). There are 15 residues in the CDR3. CDR3 sequence: CASSLTAGIRQTQYF.

V and J are TRBV20-1 and TRBJ1-1; the D gene TCRdb calls, TRBD1, cannot be checked with no DNA. The V gene's germline CDR1 is DFQATT and CDR2 SNEGSKA (reference sequence). The CDR3 spans 15 residues. CDR3 sequence: CSAELHRTGGLSPFF.

This chain links TRBV10-2 with TRBJ2-3. This CDR3 comprises 13 residues. Germline loops: CDR1 WSHSY, CDR2 SAAADI. The chain's CDR3 is CASRSGHTDTQYF.

The chain employs TRBV24-1 and TRBJ2-4; TCRdb proposes TRBD1, but this gene call is untestable without DNA. Per germline, CDR1 KGHDR and CDR2 SFDVKD. CDR3 length: 19 amino acids. The chain's CDR3 is CATSDSGTGDELAKNIQYF.

The J gene is TRBJ2-7, the V gene TRBV9; TCRdb's D call, TRBD1, is unchecked because there is no DNA. Germline CDR1 is SGDLS and CDR2 is YYNGEE. The CDR3 runs to 15 residues. The CDR3 loop is CASSVGSGVRSEQYF.

This sequence joins TRBV29-1 and TRBJ1-4. Looked up from germline, CDR1 is SQVTM and CDR2 is ANQGSEA. CDR3 length equals 12 residues. CDR3 residues: CSVVQSSEKLFF.

J is TRBJ2-7 and V is TRBV12-3 or TRBV12-4; TCRdb indicates TRBD2, and absent DNA this call remains unverified. The CDR3 is 15 residues long. This chain's CDR3 is CASSDRLAGDYEQYF.

J is TRBJ2-1 and V is TRBV5-1. This CDR3 has 13 amino acids. Germline V gives CDR1 SGHRS, CDR2 YFSETQ. CDR3: CASRVTRYNEQFF.

The chain is built from TRBV7-3 and TRBJ2-3; TCRdb selects TRBD1, and the lack of DNA leaves this call unchecked. Per germline, CDR1 SGHTA and CDR2 FQGTGA. The CDR3 spans 15 residues. CDR3 protein: CASSPRTGGTDTQYF. Based on the CDR3 plus reference TRBV7-3 and TRBJ2-3, the full variable domain is GAGVSQTPSNKVTEKGKYVELRCDPISGHTALYWYRQSLGQGPEFLIYFQGTGAADDSGLPNDRFFAVRPEGSVSTLKIQRTERGDSAVYLCASSPRTGGTDTQYFGPGTRLTVL.

The chain links TRBV7-3 to TRBJ2-5. The CDR3 spans 13 residues. Germline-derived CDR1 and CDR2 are SGHTA and FQGTGA. The CDR3: CASSLMWGETQYF. The variable domain in full, completed from reference TRBV7-3 and TRBJ2-5, reads GAGVSQTPSNKVTEKGKYVELRCDPISGHTALYWYRQSLGQGPEFLIYFQGTGAADDSGLPNDRFFAVRPEGSVSTLKIQRTERGDSAVYLCASSLMWGETQYFGPGTRLLVL.

The chain links TRBV28 to TRBJ2-7. Germline V gives CDR1 MDHEN, CDR2 SYDVKM. The CDR3 is made up of 13 amino acids. CDR3 sequence: CASSLWGRYEQYF.

This chain links TRBV29-1 with TRBJ2-2. Germline CDR1 and CDR2: SQVTM and ANQGSEA. The CDR3 is 15 amino acids. The CDR3 protein is CSVETQGSNTGELFF.

J is TRBJ1-4 and V is TRBV7-2; TCRdb selects TRBD1, and the lack of DNA leaves this call unchecked. Germline-derived CDR1 and CDR2 are SGHTA and FQGNSA. The CDR3 has 14 residues. The CDR3 loop is CASSLVSRAEKLFF. Looking up the rest from reference TRBV7-2 and TRBJ1-4 gives the full variable domain: GAGVSQSPSNKVTEKGKDVELRCDPISGHTALYWYRQSLGQGLEFLIYFQGNSAPDKSGLPSDRFSAERTGGSVSTLTIQRTQQEDSAVYLCASSLVSRAEKLFFGSGTQLSVL.

The V gene is TRBV6-1, the J gene TRBJ1-3; the D call of TRBD1 rests on TCRdb alone, since no DNA is present to check it. Germline-derived CDR1 and CDR2 are MNHNS and SASEGT. The CDR3 totals 15 residues. The CDR3 sequence is CASRPSGFSGNTIYF.

This rearrangement joins TRBV7-9 to TRBJ2-7; TCRdb's D gene call, TRBD2, goes unchecked for lack of DNA. The CDR3 consists of 13 residues. Germline V gives CDR1 SEHNR, CDR2 FQNEAQ (reference sequence). CDR3 region: CASSLAQGGEQYF. Drawing the rest from reference TRBV7-9 and TRBJ2-7, the complete variable domain is DTGVSQNPRHKITKRGQNVTFRCDPISEHNRLYWYRQTLGQGPEFLTYFQNEAQLEKSRLLSDRFSAERPKGSFSTLEIQRTEQGDSAMYLCASSLAQGGEQYFGPGTRLTVT.

The V call is TRBV5-1, the J call TRBJ1-1; there is no DNA to check the TCRdb D call of TRBD1. The length of the CDR3 is 16 residues. Germline lookup yields CDR1 SGHRS and CDR2 YFSETQ. The CDR3 reads CASSPRTTRGITEAFF. The full variable domain, with the rest looked up from reference TRBV5-1 and TRBJ1-1, is KAGVTQTPRYLIKTRGQQVTLSCSPISGHRSVSWYQQTPGQGLQFLFEYFSETQRNKGNFPGRFSGRQFSNSRSEMNVSTLELGDSALYLCASSPRTTRGITEAFFGQGTRLTVV.

The V and J genes are TRBV6-1 and TRBJ2-1; the TCRdb D gene call, TRBD1, has no DNA to confirm it. The CDR3 has 15 amino acids. Germline loops: CDR1 MNHNS, CDR2 SASEGT. CDR3 protein: CASSAPGQGSYEQFF.

The CDR3 is CASSFWGTNTEAFF. The V gene is TRBV27, the J gene TRBJ1-1. From germline, CDR1 is MNHEY and CDR2 SMNVEV (reference sequence). The CDR3 sequence is 14 residues long.

The J gene is TRBJ2-3, the V gene TRBV20-1. This CDR3 region has 14 residues. Germline CDR1 and CDR2: DFQATT and SNEGSKA (reference sequence). The CDR3 spells CSAKIQGYTDTQYF.

V is TRBV29-1 and J is TRBJ2-7. The CDR3 sequence is 13 residues long. CDR1 is SQVTM and CDR2 is ANQGSEA in the germline V gene. The CDR3 loop reads CSVEDYSGYEQYF.